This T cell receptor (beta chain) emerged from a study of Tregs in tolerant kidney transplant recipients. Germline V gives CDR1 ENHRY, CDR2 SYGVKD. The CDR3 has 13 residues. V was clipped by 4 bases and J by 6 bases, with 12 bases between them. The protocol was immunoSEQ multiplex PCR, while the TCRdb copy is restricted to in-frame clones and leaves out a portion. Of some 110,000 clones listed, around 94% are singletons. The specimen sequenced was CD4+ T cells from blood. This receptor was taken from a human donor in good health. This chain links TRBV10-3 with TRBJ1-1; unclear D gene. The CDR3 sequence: CAISVKGPAEAFF. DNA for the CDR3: TGTGCCATCAGTGTAAAAGGTCCGGCTGAAGCTTTCTTT.